The 29 T cell receptor beta chains presented below share a single source sample, sequenced in a study of T cell responses to AZD1222 COVID-19 vaccine. Assay used: immunoSEQ multiplex PCR; TCRdb lists only in-frame clones, some missing. The repertoire holds 100,000 to 120,000 clones, with about 87% as singletons. The sample consisted of peripheral blood, taken 28 days after the second AZD1222 dose. The origin of the receptors is an adult who received the AZD1222 COVID-19 vaccine.

This clone was seen a handful of times. This sequence joins TRBV5-6 and TRBJ1-5, with unresolved D. Trimming left V 1 base short and J 0 bases short, with 5 bases between. The germline gives CDR1 SGHDT, CDR2 YYEEEE. CDR3 length equals 14 residues. The CDR3 nucleotides are TGTGCCAGCAGCTTGCAGCCTAGCAATCAGCCCCAGCATTTT. Amino acids: CASSLQPSNQPQHF.

This clone has just one count. The rearrangement links TRBV7-9 to TRBJ1-2; TRBD1 matches at 7 bases. The CDR3 has 15 amino acids. V trimming: 3 bases; J trimming: 3 bases; junction bases outside the gene matches: 7. Looked up from germline, CDR1 is SEHNR and CDR2 is FQNEAQ (reference sequence). CDR3 region: CASSLTGFVDYGYTF. In DNA form, the CDR3 reads TGTGCCAGCAGCTTGACAGGGTTCGTTGACTATGGCTACACCTTC.

J is TRBJ1-5 and V is TRBV27, with D possibly TRBD1 on 5 matching bases. The CDR3 runs to 13 residues. V lost 8 bases and J lost 7, with 15 bases in between. Germline V gene lookup returns CDR1 MNHEY and CDR2 SMNVEV (reference sequence). CDR3 protein: CASGTQGLQPQHF. Here the CDR3 DNA reads TGTGCCAGCGGTACTCAGGGTTTACAGCCCCAGCATTTT.

This rearrangement joins TRBV7-9 to TRBJ2-3, with TRBD2 matching over 9 bases. Trimming cost V 3 bases and J 5 bases; bases outside gene matches: 6. This CDR3 contains 15 residues. The germline CDR1 and CDR2 sequences are SEHNR and FQNEAQ (reference sequence). Here the CDR3 reads CASSLGTSLVDTQYF. The CDR3 DNA follows: TGTGCCAGCAGCTTGGGGACTAGCTTGGTAGATACGCAGTATTTT.

The chain carries TRBV30 and TRBJ2-2, with TRBD2 as a possible D gene (5 bases). The CDR3 has 15 amino acids. The V end was cut by 3 bases, the J end by 3 bases, with 14 bases between. CDR1 and CDR2 (germline): GTSNPN, SVGIG (reference sequence). DNA of the CDR3: TGTGCCTGGAGCCCTAACGGGGTGGACACCGGGGAGCTGTTTTTT. Protein sequence: CAWSPNGVDTGELFF.

The chain is built from TRBV28 and TRBJ1-2; D is ambiguous. CDR1 and CDR2 from the germline V gene are MDHEN and SYDVKM. V lost 7 bases and J 4 bases, leaving 16 bases between the germline ends. The CDR3 has 14 amino acids. DNA for the CDR3: TGTGCCAGCACGGGCGCGTCCGTTTTCTATGGCTACACCTTC. Its protein is CASTGASVFYGYTF.

The chain couples TRBV5-1 to TRBJ1-4; weak D call: TRBD1 (6 bases). Germline values: CDR1 SGHRS, CDR2 YFSETQ. V was clipped by 0 bases and J by 8 bases, with 11 bases between them. The CDR3 is made up of 14 amino acids. The CDR3 nucleotides are TGCGCCAGCAGCTTGGCGTCAGGGGCCGAAAAACTGTTTTTT. Translating it yields CASSLASGAEKLFF. Together with reference TRBV5-1 and TRBJ1-4, the CDR3 gives the full variable domain: KAGVTQTPRYLIKTRGQQVTLSCSPISGHRSVSWYQQTPGQGLQFLFEYFSETQRNKGNFPGRFSGRQFSNSRSEMNVSTLELGDSALYLCASSLASGAEKLFFGSGTQLSVL.

This chain connects TRBV11-2 to TRBJ1-4; 9 bases are a match to TRBD1. This CDR3 has 17 residues. With V trimmed by 5 bases and J by 8 bases, 15 bases remained unmatched. Germline loops: CDR1 SGHAT, CDR2 FQNNGV. CDR3: CASSINLQGARWEKLFF. In nucleotides, the CDR3 is TGTGCCAGCAGCATTAATTTACAGGGGGCGAGGTGGGAAAAACTGTTTTTT.

The chain combines TRBV7-8 with TRBJ1-5, with TRBD1 matching 10 bases. Trimming at V came to 5 bases and at J to 5 bases, leaving 12 bases not matched to a gene. The CDR3 length is 17 residues. Germline V gene sequence: CDR1 SGHVS, CDR2 FQNEAQ. The CDR3 loop is CASSLDPGQGMDQPQHF. The CDR3 DNA reads TGTGCCAGCAGCCTCGACCCGGGACAGGGGATGGATCAGCCCCAGCATTTT.

V is TRBV18 and J is TRBJ1-5; D may be TRBD1 (6 bases). Trimming took off 2 bases at V and 4 bases at J, with 12 bases between the two ends. Germline lookup yields CDR1 KGHSH and CDR2 LQKENI. The CDR3 is made up of 15 amino acids. The CDR3 nucleotides are TGTGCCAGCTCACCAAATAACGGACAGAATCAGCCCCAGCATTTT. It translates to CASSPNNGQNQPQHF.

The CDR3 DNA sequence: TGCGCCAGCAGCTTGAGGGGGGCAGGTACCGGGGAGCTGTTTTTT. This encodes CASSLRGAGTGELFF. This chain uses TRBV5-1 with TRBJ2-2, with D perhaps being TRBD1 or TRBD2 (6 bases each). This CDR3 is built from 15 residues. Germline CDR1 SGHRS, CDR2 YFSETQ. Trimming pared 1 base from V and 5 bases from J, leaving 12 bases between.

The rearrangement joins TRBV19 to TRBJ1-5, with no clear D. The CDR3 contains 15 residues. V shed 6 bases and J shed 5 bases, with 17 bases lying between them. Germline CDR1 reads LNHDA; CDR2 reads SQIVND (reference sequence). The CDR3 sequence: CASSVREGGDQPQHF. CDR3 nucleotide sequence: TGTGCCAGTAGCGTCAGAGAGGGCGGGGATCAGCCCCAGCATTTT.

The chain is built from TRBV7-9 and TRBJ1-1; TRBD1 matches at 10 bases. The CDR3 runs to 15 residues. V gave up 5 bases and J gave up 5 bases; unmatched junction bases: 8. In germline, CDR1 is SEHNR, CDR2 FQNEAQ (reference sequence). The CDR3 DNA reads TGTGCCAGCAGCCGATTGACAGGGGGCATAACTGAAGCTTTCTTT. Its translation is CASSRLTGGITEAFF.

The chain employs TRBV27 and TRBJ1-2; D is unclear. V gave up 5 bases and J gave up 5 bases, with 9 bases separating them. The CDR3 totals 12 residues. Germline loops: CDR1 MNHEY, CDR2 SMNVEV (reference sequence). The CDR3 region has the DNA TGTGCCAGCAGTGGCCCCGAATATGGCTACACCTTC. This translates into CASSGPEYGYTF.

The gene calls are TRBV4-1 and TRBJ2-5; D is unresolved. Trimming stripped 1 base from V and 4 bases from J, with 7 bases between. Germline lookup yields CDR1 MGHRA and CDR2 YSYEKL. The CDR3 has 13 residues. CDR3 coding DNA: TGCGCCAGCAGCCAAGGACATCTAGAGACCCAGTACTTC. Translation: CASSQGHLETQYF.

The gene calls are TRBV15 and TRBJ1-5; D call uncertain. CDR1 LNHNV and CDR2 YYDKDF come from the germline V gene (reference sequence). V was cut by 0 bases and J by 10 bases, with 16 bases left in between. This CDR3 has 15 amino acids. The CDR3 nucleotides read TGTGCCACCAGCAGAGATGCCTTTGGGGAAGTTCCCCAGCATTTT. This translates into CATSRDAFGEVPQHF. Supplemented by reference TRBV15 and TRBJ1-5, the full variable domain reads DAMVIQNPRYQVTQFGKPVTLSCSQTLNHNVMYWYQQKSSQAPKLLFHYYDKDFNNEADTPDNFQSRRPNTSFCFLDIRSPGLGDTAMYLCATSRDAFGEVPQHFGDGTRLSIL.

The chain is built from TRBV21-1 and TRBJ1-1. TRBV21-1 is classified as a pseudogene. This CDR3 has 15 amino acids. The CDR3 protein is CASSKGSQLNTEAFF. The CDR3 DNA reads TGTGCCAGCAGCAAAGGAAGCCAGCTGAACACTGAAGCTTTCTTT.

The chain combines TRBV5-1 with TRBJ2-1; D uncertain. This CDR3 is built from 13 residues. Germline CDR1 reads SGHRS; CDR2 reads YFSETQ. The V gene lost 2 bases and the J gene lost 4 bases, with 7 bases spanning the gap. CDR3 residues: CASSFEGYNEQFF. CDR3 sequence (DNA): TGCGCCAGCAGCTTCGAAGGGTACAATGAGCAGTTCTTC.

The chain links TRBV5-1 to TRBJ2-5; D perhaps matches TRBD1 (6 bases). The CDR3 extends over 13 amino acids. CDR1 and CDR2 (germline): SGHRS, YFSETQ. The ends were cut back, 2 bases at V and 5 bases at J, with 10 bases in the middle. The CDR3 sequence is CASSLQGRETQYF. Written as DNA, the CDR3 is TGCGCCAGCAGCTTACAGGGCCGGGAGACCCAGTACTTC.

J is TRBJ1-4 and V is TRBV30; 8 nucleotides line up with TRBD1. Germline V gene lookup returns CDR1 GTSNPN and CDR2 SVGIG (reference sequence). The V gene end was trimmed by 2 bases and the J gene end by 5 bases; junction bases not matched to a gene: 7. The CDR3 runs 15 residues. In DNA form, the CDR3 reads TGTGCCTGGAGTACACCGGGACAGGCGAATGAAAAACTGTTTTTT. Translated, it gives CAWSTPGQANEKLFF.

The chain has TRBV5-8 and TRBJ2-5; tentatively, D is TRBD2 (5 bases). This CDR3 spans 12 amino acids. Per germline, CDR1 SGHTS and CDR2 YDEGEE. The ends were cut back, 4 bases at V and 5 bases at J, with 9 bases in the middle. CDR3 bases: TGTGCCAGCAGCGCTAGCTGGGAGACCCAGTACTTC. This codes for CASSASWETQYF.

The rearrangement joins TRBV12-5 to TRBJ1-6; D not resolved. Germline values: CDR1 LGHNT, CDR2 FRNRAP. The CDR3 totals 14 residues. V gave up 1 base and J gave up 7 bases, with 8 bases separating them. CDR3: CASGLGSRNSPLHF. The CDR3 DNA is TGTGCTAGTGGTTTGGGCAGTAGGAATTCACCCCTCCACTTT.

V usage is TRBV4-1 and J usage is TRBJ2-4; perhaps TRBD2 as D (5 bases). Trimming cost V 0 bases and J 8 bases, with 14 bases left between them. CDR1 MGHRA and CDR2 YSYEKL come from the germline V gene. The CDR3 has 15 residues. The CDR3 coding sequence is TGCGCCAGCAGCCAAGAGCAGCGGCGCCCGGACATTCAGTACTTC. This translates into CASSQEQRRPDIQYF.

V is TRBV4-1 and J is TRBJ2-4; no clear D gene. The V gene lost 2 bases and the J gene lost 0 bases, with 5 bases spanning the gap. The CDR3 length is 14 residues. The germline CDR1 and CDR2 sequences are MGHRA and YSYEKL. The CDR3 spells CASSQYKAKNIQYF. CDR3 DNA sequence: TGCGCCAGCAGCCAATATAAAGCCAAAAACATTCAGTACTTC.

This clone was recorded only once. The chain is built from TRBV6-6 and TRBJ2-4; TRBD2 is a possible D gene (6 bases). There are 17 residues in the CDR3. Trimming took 5 bases from V and 1 from J, leaving 18 bases between them. Germline assignment: CDR1 MNHNY and CDR2 SVGAGI (reference sequence). The CDR3 region is CASSPSGLGLAKNIQYF. Here the CDR3 DNA reads TGTGCCAGCAGTCCCTCGGGGCTGGGACTTGCCAAAAACATTCAGTACTTC.

The rearrangement uses TRBV19 and TRBJ1-1, with a tentative D call TRBD1 (5 bases). The CDR3 loop spans 16 amino acids. V was trimmed by 1 base and J by 4 bases, leaving 16 bases between them. The germline V gene encodes CDR1 LNHDA and CDR2 SQIVND (reference sequence). The CDR3 spells CASSIGKGAGRTEAFF. The DNA of the CDR3 is TGTGCCAGTAGTATAGGGAAAGGGGCAGGACGCACTGAAGCTTTCTTT. Supplemented by reference TRBV19 and TRBJ1-1, the full variable domain reads DGGITQSPKYLFRKEGQNVTLSCEQNLNHDAMYWYRQDPGQGLRLIYYSQIVNDFQKGDIAEGYSVSREKKESFPLTVTSAQKNPTAFYLCASSIGKGAGRTEAFFGQGTRLTVV.

The chain joins TRBV9 to TRBJ1-1; weak D call: TRBD1 (6 bases). CDR1 is SGDLS, CDR2 YYNGEE, per germline. V was pared by 3 bases and J by 0 bases, with 15 bases between. The length of the CDR3 is 16 residues. The CDR3 coding sequence is TGTGCCAGCAGCGGGCCCGAGACAGGATTGAACACTGAAGCTTTCTTT. It translates to CASSGPETGLNTEAFF.

The rearrangement joins TRBV3-1 (or the pseudogene TRBV3-2) to TRBJ1-2; D gene unclear. Between the trimmed V and J ends, which lost 0 bases and 5 bases, there was a span of 13 bases. The V gene's germline CDR1 is LGHDT and CDR2 YNNKEL (reference sequence). This CDR3 contains 15 residues. CDR3 bases: TGTGCCAGCAGCCAAGATCCGCGGCCGTTATATGGCTACACCTTC. This translates into CASSQDPRPLYGYTF.

The chain recombines TRBV3-1 (or the pseudogene TRBV3-2) with TRBJ2-7; D possibly matches TRBD1 or TRBD2 (5 bases each). The CDR3 totals 12 residues. V was pared by 8 bases and J by 6 bases, with 14 bases between. Germline V gene sequence: CDR1 LGHDT, CDR2 YNNKEL (reference sequence). CDR3 loop: CASRRENFEQYF. The CDR3 DNA sequence: TGTGCCAGCCGCAGGGAGAACTTCGAGCAGTACTTC.